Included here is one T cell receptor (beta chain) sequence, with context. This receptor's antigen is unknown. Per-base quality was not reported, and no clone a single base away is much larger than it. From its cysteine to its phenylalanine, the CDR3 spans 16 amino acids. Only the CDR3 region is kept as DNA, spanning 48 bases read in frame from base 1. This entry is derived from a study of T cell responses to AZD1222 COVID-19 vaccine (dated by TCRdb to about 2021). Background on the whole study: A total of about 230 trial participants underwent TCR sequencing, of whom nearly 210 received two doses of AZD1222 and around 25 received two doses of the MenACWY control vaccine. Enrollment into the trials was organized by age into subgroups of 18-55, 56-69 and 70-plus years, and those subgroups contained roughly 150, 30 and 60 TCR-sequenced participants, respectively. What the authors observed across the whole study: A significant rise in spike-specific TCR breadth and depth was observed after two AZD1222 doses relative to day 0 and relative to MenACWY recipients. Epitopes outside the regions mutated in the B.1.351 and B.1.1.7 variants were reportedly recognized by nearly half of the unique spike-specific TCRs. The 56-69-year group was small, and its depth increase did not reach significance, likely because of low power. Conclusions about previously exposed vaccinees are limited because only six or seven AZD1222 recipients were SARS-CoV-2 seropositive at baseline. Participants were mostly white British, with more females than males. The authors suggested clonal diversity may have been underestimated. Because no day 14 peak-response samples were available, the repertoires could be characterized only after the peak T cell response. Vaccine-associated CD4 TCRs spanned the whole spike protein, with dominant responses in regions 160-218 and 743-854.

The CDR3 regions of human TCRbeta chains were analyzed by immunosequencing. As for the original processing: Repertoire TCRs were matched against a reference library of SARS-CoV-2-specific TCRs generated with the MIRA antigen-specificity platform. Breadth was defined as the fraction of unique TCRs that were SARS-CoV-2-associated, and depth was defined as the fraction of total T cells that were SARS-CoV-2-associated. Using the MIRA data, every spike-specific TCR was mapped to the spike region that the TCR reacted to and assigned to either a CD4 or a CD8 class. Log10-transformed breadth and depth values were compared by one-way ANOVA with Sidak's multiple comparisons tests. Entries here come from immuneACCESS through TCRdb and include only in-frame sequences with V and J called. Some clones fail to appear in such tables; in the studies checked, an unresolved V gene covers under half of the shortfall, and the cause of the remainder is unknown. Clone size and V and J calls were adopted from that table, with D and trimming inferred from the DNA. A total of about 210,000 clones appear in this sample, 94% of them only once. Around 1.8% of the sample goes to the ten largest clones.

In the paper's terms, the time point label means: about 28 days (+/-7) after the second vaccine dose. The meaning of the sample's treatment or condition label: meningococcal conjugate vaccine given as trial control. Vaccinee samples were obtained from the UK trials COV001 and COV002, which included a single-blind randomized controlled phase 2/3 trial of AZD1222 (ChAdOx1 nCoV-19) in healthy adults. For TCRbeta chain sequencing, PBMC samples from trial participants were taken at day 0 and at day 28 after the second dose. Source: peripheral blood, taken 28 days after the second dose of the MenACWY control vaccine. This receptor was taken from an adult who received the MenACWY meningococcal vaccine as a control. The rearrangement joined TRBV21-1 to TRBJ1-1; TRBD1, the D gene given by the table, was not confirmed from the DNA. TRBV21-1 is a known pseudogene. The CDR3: CASSFRDRTATTEAFF. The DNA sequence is TGTGCCAGCAGCTTCCGGGACAGAACGGCGACCACTGAAGCTTTCTTT.